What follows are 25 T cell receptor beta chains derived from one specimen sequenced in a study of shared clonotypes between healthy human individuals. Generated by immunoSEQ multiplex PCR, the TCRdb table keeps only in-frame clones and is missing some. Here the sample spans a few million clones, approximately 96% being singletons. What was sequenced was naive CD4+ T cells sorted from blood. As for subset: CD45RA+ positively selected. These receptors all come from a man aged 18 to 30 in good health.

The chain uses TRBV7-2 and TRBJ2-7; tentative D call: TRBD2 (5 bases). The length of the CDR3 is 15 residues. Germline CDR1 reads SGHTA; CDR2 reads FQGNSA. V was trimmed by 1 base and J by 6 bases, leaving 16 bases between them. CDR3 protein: CASSLVGLASAEQYF. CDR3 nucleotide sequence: TGTGCCAGCAGCTTAGTTGGACTGGCCTCGGCCGAGCAGTACTTC.

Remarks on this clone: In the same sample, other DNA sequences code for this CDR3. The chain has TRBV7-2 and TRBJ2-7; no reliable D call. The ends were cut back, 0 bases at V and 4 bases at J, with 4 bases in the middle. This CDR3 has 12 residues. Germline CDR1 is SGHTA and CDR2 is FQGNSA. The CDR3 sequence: CASSLAAYEQYF. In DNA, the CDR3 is TGTGCCAGCAGCTTAGCGGCTTACGAGCAGTACTTC.

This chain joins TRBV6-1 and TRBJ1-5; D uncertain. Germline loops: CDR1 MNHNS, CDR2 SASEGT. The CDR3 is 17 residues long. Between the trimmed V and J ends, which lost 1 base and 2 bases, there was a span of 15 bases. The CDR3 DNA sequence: TGTGCCAGCAGTGAAGGTGTGTATAGCGTAGGCAATCAGCCCCAGCATTTT. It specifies CASSEGVYSVGNQPQHF.

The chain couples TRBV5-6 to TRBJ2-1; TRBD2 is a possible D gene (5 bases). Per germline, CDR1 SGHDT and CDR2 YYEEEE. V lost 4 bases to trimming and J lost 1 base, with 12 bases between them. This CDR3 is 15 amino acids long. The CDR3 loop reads CASSRLATSYNEQFF. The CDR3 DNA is TGTGCCAGCAGCCGTTTAGCGACATCCTACAATGAGCAGTTCTTC.

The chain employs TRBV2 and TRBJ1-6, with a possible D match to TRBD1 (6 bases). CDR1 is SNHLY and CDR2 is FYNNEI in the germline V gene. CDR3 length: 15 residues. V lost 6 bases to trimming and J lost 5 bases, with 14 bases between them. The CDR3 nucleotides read TGTGCCAGCAGCGGACAGCCACCCCATAATTCACCCCTCCACTTT. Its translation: CASSGQPPHNSPLHF.

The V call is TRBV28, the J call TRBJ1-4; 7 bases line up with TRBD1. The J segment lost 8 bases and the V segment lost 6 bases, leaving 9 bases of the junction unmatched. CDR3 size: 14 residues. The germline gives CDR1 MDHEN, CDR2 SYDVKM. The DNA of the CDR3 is TGTGCCAGCAGCATGACAGGGCCGGGCGAAAAACTGTTTTTT. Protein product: CASSMTGPGEKLFF.

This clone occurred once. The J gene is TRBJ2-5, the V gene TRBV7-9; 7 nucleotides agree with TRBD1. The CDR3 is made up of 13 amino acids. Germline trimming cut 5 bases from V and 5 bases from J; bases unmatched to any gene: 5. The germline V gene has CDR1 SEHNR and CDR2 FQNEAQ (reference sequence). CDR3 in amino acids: CASSKGGWETQYF. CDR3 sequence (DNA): TGTGCCAGCAGCAAAGGGGGCTGGGAGACCCAGTACTTC.

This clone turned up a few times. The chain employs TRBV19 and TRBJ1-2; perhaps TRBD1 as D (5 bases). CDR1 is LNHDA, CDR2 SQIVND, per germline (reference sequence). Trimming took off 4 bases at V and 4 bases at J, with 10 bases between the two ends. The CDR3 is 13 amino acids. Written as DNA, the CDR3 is TGTGCCAGTAGTAGTAGACAGCTCTATGGCTACACCTTC. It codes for CASSSRQLYGYTF.

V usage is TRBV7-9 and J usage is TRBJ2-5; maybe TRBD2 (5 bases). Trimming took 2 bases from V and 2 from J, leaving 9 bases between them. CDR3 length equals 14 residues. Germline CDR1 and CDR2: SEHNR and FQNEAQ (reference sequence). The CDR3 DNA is TGTGCCAGCAGCTTATTTAGCGATCAAGAGACCCAGTACTTC. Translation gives CASSLFSDQETQYF.

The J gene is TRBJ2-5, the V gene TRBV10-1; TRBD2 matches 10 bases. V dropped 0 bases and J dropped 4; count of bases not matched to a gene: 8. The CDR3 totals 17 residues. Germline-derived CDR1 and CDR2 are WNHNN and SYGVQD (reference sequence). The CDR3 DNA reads TGCGCCAGCAGTGAGTCGAGGGTAGCGGGAGGTCGAGAGACCCAGTACTTC. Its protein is CASSESRVAGGRETQYF.

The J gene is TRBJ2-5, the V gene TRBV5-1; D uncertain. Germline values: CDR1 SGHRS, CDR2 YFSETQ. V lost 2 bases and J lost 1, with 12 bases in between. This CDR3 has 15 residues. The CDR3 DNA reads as TGCGCCAGCAGCTTACAGCCAACCGTCCAAGAGACCCAGTACTTC. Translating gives CASSLQPTVQETQYF.

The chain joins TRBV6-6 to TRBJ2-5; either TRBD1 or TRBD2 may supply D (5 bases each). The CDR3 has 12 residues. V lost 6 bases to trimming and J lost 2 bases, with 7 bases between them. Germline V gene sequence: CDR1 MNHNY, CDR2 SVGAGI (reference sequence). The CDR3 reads CASRGPQETQYF. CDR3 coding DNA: TGTGCCAGCAGGGGACCTCAAGAGACCCAGTACTTC.

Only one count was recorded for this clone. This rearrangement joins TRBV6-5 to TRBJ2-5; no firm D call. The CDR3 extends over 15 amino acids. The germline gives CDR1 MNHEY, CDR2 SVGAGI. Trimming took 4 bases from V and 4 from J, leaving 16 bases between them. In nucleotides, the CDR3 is TGTGCCAGCAGTTCTCCCAGCCTGGTGGGAGAGACCCAGTACTTC. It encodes CASSSPSLVGETQYF.

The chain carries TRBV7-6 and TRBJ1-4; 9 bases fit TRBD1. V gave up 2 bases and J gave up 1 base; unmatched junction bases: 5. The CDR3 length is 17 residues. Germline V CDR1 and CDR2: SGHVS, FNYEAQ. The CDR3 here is CASSLTGGSVTNEKLFF. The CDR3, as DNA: TGTGCCAGCAGCTTAACAGGGGGCTCAGTAACTAATGAAAAACTGTTTTTT.

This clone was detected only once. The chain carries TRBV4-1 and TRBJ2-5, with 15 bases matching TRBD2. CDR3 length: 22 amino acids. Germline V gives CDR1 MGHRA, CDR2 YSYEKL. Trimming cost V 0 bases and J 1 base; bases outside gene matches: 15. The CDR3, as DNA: TGCGCCAGCAGCCAAGAGGGGGCTTCCATCGGGACTAGCGGGGGGATCCAAGAGACCCAGTACTTC. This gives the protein CASSQEGASIGTSGGIQETQYF.

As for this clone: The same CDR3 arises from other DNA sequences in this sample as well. The CDR3 here is CASRTGQATYEQYF. The CDR3 bases are TGTGCCAGCAGAACGGGACAGGCGACCTACGAGCAGTACTTC. The chain joins TRBV28 to TRBJ2-7; 8 bases match TRBD1. The germline V gene encodes CDR1 MDHEN and CDR2 SYDVKM. V shed 6 bases, J shed 2 bases, and the junction held 6 bases outside the gene matches. This CDR3 spans 14 amino acids.

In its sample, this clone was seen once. This CDR3 is CASSNDPLNTEAFF. The CDR3 DNA reads TGCGCCAGCAGCAATGACCCATTGAACACTGAAGCTTTCTTT. The chain carries TRBV5-1 and TRBJ1-1; unclear D gene. The V end lost 4 bases, the J end lost 0 bases, and 10 bases lay between the germline ends. Germline V gene lookup returns CDR1 SGHRS and CDR2 YFSETQ. The CDR3 consists of 14 residues.

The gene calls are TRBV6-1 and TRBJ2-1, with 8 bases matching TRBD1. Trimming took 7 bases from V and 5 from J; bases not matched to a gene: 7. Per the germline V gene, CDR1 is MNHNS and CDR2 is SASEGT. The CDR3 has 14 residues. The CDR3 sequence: CASTYDRGNNEQFF. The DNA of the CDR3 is TGTGCCAGCACCTACGACAGGGGAAACAATGAGCAGTTCTTC.

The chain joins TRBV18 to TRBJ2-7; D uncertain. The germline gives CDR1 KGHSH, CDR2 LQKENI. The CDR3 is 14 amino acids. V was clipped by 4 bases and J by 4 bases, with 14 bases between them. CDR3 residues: CASSLIEGLYEQYF. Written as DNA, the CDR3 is TGTGCCAGCTCACTCATCGAAGGGCTGTACGAGCAGTACTTC.

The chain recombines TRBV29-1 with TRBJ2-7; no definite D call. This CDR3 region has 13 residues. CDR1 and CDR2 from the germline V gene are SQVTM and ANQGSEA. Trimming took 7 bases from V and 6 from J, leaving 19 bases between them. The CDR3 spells CSECAALNIEQYF. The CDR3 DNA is TGCAGCGAGTGCGCAGCGTTAAACATCGAGCAGTACTTC.

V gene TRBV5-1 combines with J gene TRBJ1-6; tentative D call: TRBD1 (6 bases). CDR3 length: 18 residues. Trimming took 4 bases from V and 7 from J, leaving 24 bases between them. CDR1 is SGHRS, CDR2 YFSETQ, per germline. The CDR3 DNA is TGCGCCAGCAGCAGGGTCGCAGGGGTTACTTTAGGAAATTCACCCCTCCACTTT. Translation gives CASSRVAGVTLGNSPLHF.

CDR3 in amino acids: CASSNYDRGYYGYTF. CDR3 in DNA: TGTGCCAGTAGTAACTACGACAGGGGGTACTATGGCTACACCTTC. This rearrangement joins TRBV19 to TRBJ1-2; 9 positions match TRBD1. Germline CDR1 LNHDA, CDR2 SQIVND (reference sequence). This CDR3 has 15 amino acids. J was trimmed by 3 bases and V by 4 bases; bases with no gene match: 6.

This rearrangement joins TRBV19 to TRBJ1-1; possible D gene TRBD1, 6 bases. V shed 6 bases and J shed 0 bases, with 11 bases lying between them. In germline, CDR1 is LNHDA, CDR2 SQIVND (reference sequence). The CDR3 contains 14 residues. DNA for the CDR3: TGTGCCAGTAGATTCGGACAGATGAACACTGAAGCTTTCTTT. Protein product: CASRFGQMNTEAFF.

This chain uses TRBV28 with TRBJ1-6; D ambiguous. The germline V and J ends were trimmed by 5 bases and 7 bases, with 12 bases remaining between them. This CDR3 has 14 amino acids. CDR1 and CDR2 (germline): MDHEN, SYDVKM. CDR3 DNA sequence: TGTGCCAGCAGTGCCGGCCCTAAGAATTCACCCCTCCACTTT. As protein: CASSAGPKNSPLHF.

The CDR3 loop reads CASSGQFYEQYF. The CDR3 nucleotides are TGTGCCAGCAGTGGACAGTTCTACGAGCAGTACTTC. The chain recombines TRBV5-5 with TRBJ2-7, with D possibly being TRBD1 (6 bases). V was pared by 5 bases and J by 3 bases, with 9 bases between. CDR3 length: 12 amino acids. Germline V lookup: CDR1 SGHKS, CDR2 YYEKEE (reference sequence).